One T cell receptor beta chain is described in this entry. V was trimmed by 0 bases and J by 7 bases, leaving 13 bases between them. CDR3 length: 15 amino acids. Germline loops: CDR1 SGHAT, CDR2 FQNNGV. The sample is drawn from a study of monozygotic twins with cystic fibrosis. Profiling relied on immunoSEQ multiplex PCR, and the TCRdb table lists in-frame clones only, not all of them. The sample includes about 36,000 clones, approximately 80% seen only once; the top ten take roughly 1.8%. The sequence was obtained from a girl aged 2-10 years with cystic fibrosis. The sequencing input was blood. V usage is TRBV11-2 and J usage is TRBJ2-4; D remains unclear. The CDR3, as DNA: TGTGCCAGCAGCTTAGAATGGGCAGCGCGGAACATTCAGTACTTC. Its translation is CASSLEWAARNIQYF.